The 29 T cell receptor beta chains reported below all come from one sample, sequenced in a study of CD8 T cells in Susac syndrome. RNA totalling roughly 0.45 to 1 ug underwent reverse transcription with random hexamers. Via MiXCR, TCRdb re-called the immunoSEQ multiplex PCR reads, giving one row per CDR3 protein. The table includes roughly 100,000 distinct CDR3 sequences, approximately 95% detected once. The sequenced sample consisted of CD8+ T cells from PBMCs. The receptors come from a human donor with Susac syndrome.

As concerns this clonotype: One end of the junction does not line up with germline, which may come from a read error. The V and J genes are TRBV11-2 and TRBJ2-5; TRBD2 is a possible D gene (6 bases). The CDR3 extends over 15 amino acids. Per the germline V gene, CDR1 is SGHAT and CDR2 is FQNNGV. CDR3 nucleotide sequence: TGTGCCAGCAGCTTTTGGGCGGGGCCTCAAGAAACCCAGTACTTC. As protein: CASSFWAGPQETQYF.

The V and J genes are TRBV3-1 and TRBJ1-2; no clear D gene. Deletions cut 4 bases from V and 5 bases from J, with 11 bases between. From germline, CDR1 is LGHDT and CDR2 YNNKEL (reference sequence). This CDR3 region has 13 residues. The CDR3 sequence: CASSRRTLYGYTF. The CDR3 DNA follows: TGTGCCAGCAGCCGTCGTACGTTGTATGGCTACACCTTC.

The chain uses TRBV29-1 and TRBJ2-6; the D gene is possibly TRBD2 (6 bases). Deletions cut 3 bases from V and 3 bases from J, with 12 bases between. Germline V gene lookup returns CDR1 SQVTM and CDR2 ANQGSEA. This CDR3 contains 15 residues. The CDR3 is CSVESGGSGANVLTF. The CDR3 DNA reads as TGCAGCGTTGAGTCTGGGGGGAGTGGGGCCAACGTCCTGACTTTC.

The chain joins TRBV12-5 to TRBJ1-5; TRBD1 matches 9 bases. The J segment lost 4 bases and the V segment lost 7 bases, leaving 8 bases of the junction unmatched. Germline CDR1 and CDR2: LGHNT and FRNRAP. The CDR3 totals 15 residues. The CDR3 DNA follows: TGTGCTAGTGATAGCCGGGACAGGGAAAATCAGCCCCAGCATTTT. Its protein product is CASDSRDRENQPQHF.

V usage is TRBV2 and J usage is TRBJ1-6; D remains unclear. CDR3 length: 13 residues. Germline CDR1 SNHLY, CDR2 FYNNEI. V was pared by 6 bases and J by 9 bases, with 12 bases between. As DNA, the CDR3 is TGTGCCAGCAGCGAACTCTGGGGTTCACCCCTCCACTTT. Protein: CASSELWGSPLHF.

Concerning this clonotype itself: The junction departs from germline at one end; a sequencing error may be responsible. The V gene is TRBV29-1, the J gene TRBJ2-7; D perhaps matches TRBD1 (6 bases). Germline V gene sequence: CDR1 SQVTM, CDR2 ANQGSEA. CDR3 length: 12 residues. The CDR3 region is CSVGGTPLEQDF. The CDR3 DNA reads TGCAGCGTTGGGGGGACACCCCTCGAGCAGGACTTC.

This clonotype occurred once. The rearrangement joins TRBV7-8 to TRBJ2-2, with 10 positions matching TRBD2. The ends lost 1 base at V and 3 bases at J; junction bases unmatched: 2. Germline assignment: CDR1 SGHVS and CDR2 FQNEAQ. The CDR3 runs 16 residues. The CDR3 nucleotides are TGTGCCAGCAGCTTAGTAGCGGGGGGCTACACCGGGGAGCTGTTTTTT. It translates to CASSLVAGGYTGELFF. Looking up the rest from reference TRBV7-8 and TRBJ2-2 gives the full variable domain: GAGVSQSPRYKVAKRGQDVALRCDPISGHVSLFWYQQALGQGPEFLTYFQNEAQLDKSGLPSDRFFAERPEGSVSTLKIQRTQQEDSAVYLCASSLVAGGYTGELFFGEGSRLTVL.

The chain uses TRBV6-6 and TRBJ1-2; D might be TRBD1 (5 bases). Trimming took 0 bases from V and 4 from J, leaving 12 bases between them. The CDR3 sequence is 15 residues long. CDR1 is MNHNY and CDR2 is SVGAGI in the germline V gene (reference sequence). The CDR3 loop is CASSYSVLGTYGYTF. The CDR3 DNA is TGTGCCAGCAGTTACTCGGTGTTGGGGACCTATGGCTACACCTTC.

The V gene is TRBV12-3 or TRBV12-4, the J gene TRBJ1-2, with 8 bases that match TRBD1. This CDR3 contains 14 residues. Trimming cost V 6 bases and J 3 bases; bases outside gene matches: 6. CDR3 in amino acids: CASSPTGADYGYTF. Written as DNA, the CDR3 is TGTGCCAGCAGCCCGACAGGGGCGGACTATGGCTACACCTTC.

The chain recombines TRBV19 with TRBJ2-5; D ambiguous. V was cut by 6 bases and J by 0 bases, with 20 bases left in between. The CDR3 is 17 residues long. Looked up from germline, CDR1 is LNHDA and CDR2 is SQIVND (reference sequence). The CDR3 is CASRPAAGEEYQETQYF. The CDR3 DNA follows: TGTGCCAGTAGACCTGCGGCAGGAGAGGAGTACCAAGAGACCCAGTACTTC.

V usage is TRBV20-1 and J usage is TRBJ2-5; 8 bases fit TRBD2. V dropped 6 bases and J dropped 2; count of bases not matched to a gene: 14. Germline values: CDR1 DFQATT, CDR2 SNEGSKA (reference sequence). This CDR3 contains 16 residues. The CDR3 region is CSAKRGGSGVQETQYF. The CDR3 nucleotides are TGCAGTGCAAAAAGGGGCGGTAGCGGGGTACAAGAGACCCAGTACTTC.

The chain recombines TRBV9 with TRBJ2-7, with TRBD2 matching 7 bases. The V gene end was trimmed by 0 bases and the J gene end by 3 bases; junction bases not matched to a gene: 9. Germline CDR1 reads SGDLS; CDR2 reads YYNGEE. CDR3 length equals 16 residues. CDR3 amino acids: CASSVEGSGVDYEQYF. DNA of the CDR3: TGTGCCAGCAGCGTAGAGGGCAGCGGGGTCGACTACGAGCAGTACTTC.

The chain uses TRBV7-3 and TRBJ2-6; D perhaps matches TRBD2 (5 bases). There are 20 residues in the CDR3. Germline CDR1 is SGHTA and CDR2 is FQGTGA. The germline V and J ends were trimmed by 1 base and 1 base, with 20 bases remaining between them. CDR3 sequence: CASSLIPTPSWESGANVLTF. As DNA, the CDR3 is TGTGCCAGCAGCTTAATCCCAACTCCCTCGTGGGAGTCTGGGGCCAACGTCCTGACTTTC.

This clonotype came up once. This CDR3 reads CASSVAQGERGLDTQYF. CDR3 bases: TGTGCCAGCAGCGTAGCCCAGGGGGAGCGGGGGCTGGATACGCAGTATTTT. The chain combines TRBV9 with TRBJ2-3, with a possible D match to TRBD2 (8 bases). The germline V gene has CDR1 SGDLS and CDR2 YYNGEE. V was pared by 0 bases and J by 6 bases, with 20 bases between. The CDR3 sequence is 17 residues long.

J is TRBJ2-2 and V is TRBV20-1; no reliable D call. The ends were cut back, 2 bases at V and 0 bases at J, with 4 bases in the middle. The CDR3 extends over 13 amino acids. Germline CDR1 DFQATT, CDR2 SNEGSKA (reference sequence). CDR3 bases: TGCAGTGCTAGACGCCCGAACACCGGGGAGCTGTTTTTT. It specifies CSARRPNTGELFF.

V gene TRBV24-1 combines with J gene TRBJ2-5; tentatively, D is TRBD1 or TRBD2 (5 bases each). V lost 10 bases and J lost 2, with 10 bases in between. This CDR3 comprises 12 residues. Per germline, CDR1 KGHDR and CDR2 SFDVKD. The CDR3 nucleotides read TGTGCCACGAGGGACCTTCAAGAGACCCAGTACTTC. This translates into CATRDLQETQYF.

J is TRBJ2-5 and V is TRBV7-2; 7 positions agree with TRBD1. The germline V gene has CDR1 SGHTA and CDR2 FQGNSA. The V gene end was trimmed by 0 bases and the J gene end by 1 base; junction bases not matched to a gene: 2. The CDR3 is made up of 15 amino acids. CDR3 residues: CASSLANRGQETQYF. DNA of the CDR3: TGTGCCAGCAGCTTAGCGAACAGGGGCCAAGAGACCCAGTACTTC.

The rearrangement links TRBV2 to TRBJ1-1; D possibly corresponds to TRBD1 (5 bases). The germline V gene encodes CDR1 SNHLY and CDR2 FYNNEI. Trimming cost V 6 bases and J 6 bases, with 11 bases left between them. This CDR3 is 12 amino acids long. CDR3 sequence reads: CASSDSRPEAFF. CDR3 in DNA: TGTGCCAGCAGCGACAGCCGCCCTGAAGCTTTCTTT.

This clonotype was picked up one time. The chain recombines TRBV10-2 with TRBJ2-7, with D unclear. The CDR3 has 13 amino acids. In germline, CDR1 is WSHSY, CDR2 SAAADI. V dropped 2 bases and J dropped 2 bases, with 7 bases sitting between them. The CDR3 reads CASSEVRTYEQYF. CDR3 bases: TGCGCCAGCAGTGAGGTTAGGACCTACGAGCAGTACTTC.

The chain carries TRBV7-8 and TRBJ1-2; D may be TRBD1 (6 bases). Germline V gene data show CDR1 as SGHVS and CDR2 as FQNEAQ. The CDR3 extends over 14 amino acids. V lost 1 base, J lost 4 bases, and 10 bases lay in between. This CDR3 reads CASSLGPGAYGYTF. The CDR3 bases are TGTGCCAGCAGCTTAGGACCAGGGGCCTATGGCTACACCTTC.

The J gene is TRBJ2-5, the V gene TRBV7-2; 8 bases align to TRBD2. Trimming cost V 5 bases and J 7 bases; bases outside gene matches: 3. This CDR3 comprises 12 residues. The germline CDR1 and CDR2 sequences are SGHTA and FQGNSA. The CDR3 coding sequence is TGTGCCAGCAGCCACCGGGGGGGGACCCAGTACTTC. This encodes CASSHRGGTQYF.

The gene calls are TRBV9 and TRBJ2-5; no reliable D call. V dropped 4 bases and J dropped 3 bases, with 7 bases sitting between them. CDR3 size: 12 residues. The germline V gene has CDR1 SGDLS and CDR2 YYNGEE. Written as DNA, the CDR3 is TGTGCCAGCAGCCCGGACGAAGAGACCCAGTACTTC. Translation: CASSPDEETQYF.

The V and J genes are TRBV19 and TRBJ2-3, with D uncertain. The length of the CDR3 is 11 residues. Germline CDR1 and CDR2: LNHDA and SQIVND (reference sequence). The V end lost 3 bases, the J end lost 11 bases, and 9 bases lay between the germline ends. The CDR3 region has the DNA TGTGCCAGTAGTATTTGGTATGGGCAGTATTTT. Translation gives CASSIWYGQYF.

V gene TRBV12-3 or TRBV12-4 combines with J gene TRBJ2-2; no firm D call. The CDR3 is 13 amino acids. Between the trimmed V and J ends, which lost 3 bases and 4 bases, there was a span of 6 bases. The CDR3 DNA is TGTGCCAGCAGTTTTATTGGCACCGGGGAGCTGTTTTTT. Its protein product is CASSFIGTGELFF.

The CDR3 DNA reads TGTGCCAGCACCTGGACAGGGACCGAAGCTTTCTTT. Translation: CASTWTGTEAFF. V and J are TRBV7-2 and TRBJ1-1; 8 positions match TRBD1. CDR1 and CDR2 (germline): SGHTA, FQGNSA. The CDR3 sequence is 12 residues long. J was trimmed by 8 bases and V by 7 bases; bases with no gene match: 6.

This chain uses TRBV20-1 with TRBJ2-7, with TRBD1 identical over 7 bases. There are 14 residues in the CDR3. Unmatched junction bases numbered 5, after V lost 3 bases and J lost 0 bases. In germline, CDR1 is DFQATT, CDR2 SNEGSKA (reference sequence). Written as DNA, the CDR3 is TGCAGTGCTAGGCCCCGGGACAGCTCCTACGAGCAGTACTTC. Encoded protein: CSARPRDSSYEQYF.

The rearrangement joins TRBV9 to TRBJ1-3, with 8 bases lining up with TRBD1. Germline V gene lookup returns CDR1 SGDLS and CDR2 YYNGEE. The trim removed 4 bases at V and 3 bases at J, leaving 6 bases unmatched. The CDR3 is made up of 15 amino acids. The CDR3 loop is CASSPDRDSGNTIYF. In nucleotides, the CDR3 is TGTGCCAGCAGCCCGGACAGGGACAGTGGAAACACCATATATTTT. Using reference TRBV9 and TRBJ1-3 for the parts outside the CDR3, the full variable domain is DSGVTQTPKHLITATGQRVTLRCSPRSGDLSVYWYQQSLDQGLQFLIQYYNGEERAKGNILERFSAQQFPDLHSELNLSSLELGDSALYFCASSPDRDSGNTIYFGEGSWLTVV.

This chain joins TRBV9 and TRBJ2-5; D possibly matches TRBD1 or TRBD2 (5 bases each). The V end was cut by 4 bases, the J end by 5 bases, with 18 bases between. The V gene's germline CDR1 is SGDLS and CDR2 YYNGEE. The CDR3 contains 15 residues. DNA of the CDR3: TGTGCCAGCAGCCGAGGGGATGGGCCATGGGAGACCCAGTACTTC. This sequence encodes CASSRGDGPWETQYF.

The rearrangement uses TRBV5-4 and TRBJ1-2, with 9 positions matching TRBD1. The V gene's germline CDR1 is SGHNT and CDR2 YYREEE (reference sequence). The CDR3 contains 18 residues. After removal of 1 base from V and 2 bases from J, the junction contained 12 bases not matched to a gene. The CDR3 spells CASSLPDRGRATNYGYTF. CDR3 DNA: TGTGCCAGCAGCTTGCCGGACAGGGGCCGCGCTACAAACTATGGCTACACCTTC. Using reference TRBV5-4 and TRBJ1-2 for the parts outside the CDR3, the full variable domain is ETGVTQSPTHLIKTRGQQVTLRCSSQSGHNTVSWYQQALGQGPQFIFQYYREEENGRGNFPPRFSGLQFPNYSSELNVNALELDDSALYLCASSLPDRGRATNYGYTFGSGTRLTVV.